This T cell receptor beta chain came from a study of blood T cell repertoires in COVID-19. Germline V gene lookup returns CDR1 GTSNPN and CDR2 SVGIG (reference sequence). CDR3 size: 14 residues. J gave up 5 bases and V 1 base, and 5 bases lay outside the gene matches. Study processing details: The assay estimated nucleated cells by amplifying reference gene primers. Sequenced by immunoSEQ multiplex PCR; TCRdb stores in-frame clones only, minus some. V and J calls plus clone size are reproduced from that table; the DNA served to infer D and trimming. Of 150,000 to 200,000 clones in the sample, about 90% were seen once.

The sequenced sample consisted of PBMCs or T cells enriched from blood (not recorded which). This chain links TRBV30 with TRBJ2-7, with 10 bases identical to TRBD1. The sequence derives from a woman aged 18-29 years who had recovered from COVID-19. This chain's CDR3 is CAWSASGTGDEQYF. The DNA of the CDR3 is TGTGCCTGGAGTGCTTCCGGGACAGGGGACGAGCAGTACTTC.